This TCR beta chain appears in the sequencing data of a study of cytomegalovirus exposure and HLA in healthy donors (dated by TCRdb to 2016 to 2017). About the investigation overall: According to an earlier analysis of 587 of the donors, 150 million to 200 million T cells yielded over 90 million unique TCR beta sequences and 276 Gb of sequence data. Roughly 300 gigabases of sequencing data and approximately 93 million unique TCR sequences were included in an early release covering about 700 HLA-typed donors. The genetic ancestry cluster associated with self-reported Caucasian donors included over 80% of the 300 to 400 genotyped donors. The study was designed to test whether signatures of past pathogen exposure could be identified by cataloging public T cell receptors. The T cell repertoires of some 670 subjects were profiled by immunosequencing and related to cytomegalovirus serostatus. In addition to the first cohort of 666 subjects, a separate validation cohort of 120 different subjects was used. To predict cytomegalovirus infection status, the study brought together high-throughput TCR immunosequencing, statistical association of individual TCRs with disease status, and machine learning. A later analysis re-examined previously published TCR beta repertoires from more than 550 donors and added high-resolution HLA genotyping to investigate patterns of TCR occurrence. The later analysis used no new phenotypic data to find candidate immune exposures, relying instead on TCR beta sequences and their occurrence across donors. An earlier analysis of around 640 of the donors used high-throughput TCR beta sequencing to judge whether each TCR beta V gene segment behaved as functional or pseudogenic. Donor age, sex, ethnicity and CMV serostatus were compiled together with the repertoire data. Genome-wide SNP genotypes for about 55% of the roughly 670 donors were used in a later genetic analysis, which treated that subset as a discovery cohort. Every repertoire in the discovery cohort had been generated on one and the same sequencing platform. HLA typing covered class I and class II loci at four-digit resolution. The number of typed donors differed by locus: 629-630 for A, B, C, DRB1 and DQB1; 522 for DQA1; fewer than 610 for DPA1; and roughly 490 for DPB1. Because of strong linkage in the cohort, roughly five DR-DQ haplotypes were treated as single units for association and clustering. On average, roughly 240,000 unique TCR beta nucleotide sequences were sequenced per donor among 398 genotyped donors of the cohort, with 15% to 20% of those sequences being non-productive. Overall study outcomes, separate from this receptor: The classifier was reported to diagnose cytomegalovirus status with high specificity and sensitivity in both the original cohort and the validation cohort. HLA typing was unavailable for some donors at each locus, so association tests used only the typed subset. When HLA alleles, especially DR and DQ, strongly co-occurred, attributing TCR associations to individual alleles was difficult. Linkage disequilibrium might explain the correlated functional status among segregating V segments, but an unknown experimental factor could not be excluded. A group of highly shared sequence variants was considered likely to be a technical artifact of the sequencing pipeline. The authors suggested that the approach could potentially be generalized to other disease states and immunological phenotypes. While some public TCRs were present in many individuals, most TCR sequences turned up only very rarely across donors. According to a later analysis, parvovirus B19, influenza, CMV and Epstein-Barr virus appeared linked to several top co-occurrence clusters. The study gave a list of around 170 TCR beta chains associated with cytomegalovirus. A further reported finding was that TCR beta sequences accurately predicted the HLA-A and HLA-B alleles for most subjects in the first cohort. In vitro tests confirmed that three of the cytomegalovirus-associated TCR beta chains recognize cytomegalovirus antigens. The presence/absence analyses assumed that sequencing depth was roughly uniform across donors, and that assumption may not be true. The earlier analysis of 450 to 700 of the donors excluded 15 to 20 rarely observed V segments, including chromosome 9 orphons, because counts were too low. In an earlier analysis of over 550 of the donors, most TCR beta V segments were observed in productive rearrangements about 87% or about 30% of the time, broadly matching IMGT annotations. A later analysis found that most CMV-associated TCR beta chains appeared HLA-restricted, with HLA associations seemingly driven largely by CMV exposure. At a false discovery rate of 0.05, a later analysis linked 15,000 to 20,000 TCR beta sequences to specific HLA alleles. A later analysis found that HLA-associated TCR beta chains were more clonally expanded and had lower generation probabilities than equally common non-associated chains. The only immune exposure information available for the cohort was CMV serostatus. In this cohort, only TCR beta chains were sequenced, and detectable features were limited by the absence of alpha or paired-chain data. In a later analysis, TCR association rates were found to vary across HLA loci, with the most associated TCRs seen for DRB1 alleles and the fewest for HLA-C alleles. According to a later genetic analysis, donors in an Asian-associated ancestry cluster had fewer N-insertions in productive TCRs than the roughly 700-donor mean. V-gene and J-gene trimming of TCR beta chains was associated with a missense DCLRE1C variant in a later genetic analysis, and the association was replicated in an independent cohort.

Note on this clone: Which antigen it targets is not known. Base qualities were left out, and no much larger clone turns up one base away.

The cohort was made up of approximately 670 healthy bone marrow donors. All cohort members were sampled while nominally healthy, although unrecorded immune exposures were likely present. The donor was CMV seropositive and belonged to the group of 250 to 300 seropositive cohort members. Each donor provided a peripheral blood sample, and peripheral blood mononuclear cells were used for TCR beta sequencing. Genomic DNA extraction from the blood cell samples was performed with the Qiagen DNeasy Blood Extraction Kit. Library preparation used the immunoSEQ multiplex PCR assay. The multiplex PCR relied on a mix of 60 forward primers for TCR Vbeta segments and 13 reverse primers for TCR Jbeta segments. The CDR3 region of rearranged TCR beta genes was amplified from genomic DNA by a multiplex PCR assay. On the Illumina HiSeq System, the amplified TCR beta libraries were sequenced as 87-base-pair reads. As for how the authors treated the data: In a later analysis, roughly 80 million unique TCR beta chains were counted across the roughly 610 repertoires, and roughly 11 million of these chains were shared by at least two donors. Raw reads were error-corrected and collapsed into unique sequences with a nearest-neighbor algorithm that merged closely related sequences to remove PCR and sequencing errors. To assign V, D and J gene segments, CDR3 sequences were aligned to IMGT reference sequences. Each retained sequence needed at least a six-nucleotide match to both a V gene segment and a J gene segment. A rearrangement was called productive if the CDR3 had no stop codons and remained in frame with V and J, and every other rearrangement was called non-productive. Following IMGT convention, CDR3 was defined as the stretch from the second conserved V-encoded cysteine up to the conserved J-encoded phenylalanine. The earlier analysis of fewer than 700 of the donors excluded sequences that lacked an unambiguous match to a single V gene segment. An earlier analysis of 500 to 600 of the donors classified V segments as functional when productive rearrangements were above 56.7% and as segregating when the standard deviation between donors was above 5%. A statistical classification framework was built for diagnosing cytomegalovirus status from the catalog of TCR beta chain sequences. In a later analysis, TCR nucleotide sequences were compared against IMGT/GENE-DB human TR gene sequences so that V and J genes could be assigned. In a later analysis, CDR3 sequences and most-parsimonious VDJ recombination scenarios were assigned using the TCRdist pipeline. In a later analysis, every TCR beta chain was defined by the combination of its CDR3 amino acid sequence and its V-gene family, and reads without a unique V-gene family were dropped. In a later analysis, 450 to 600 highly shared, low-generation-probability nucleotide sequences were removed to address suspected cross-contamination and a sequencing artifact. A later analysis calculated a clonal expansion index for each public chain from normalized within-repertoire ranks of inferred template counts. In a later analysis, generation probabilities were computed using a VDJ recombination model fitted to out-of-frame rearrangements, and the results were checked against IGoR. In a later analysis, TCR-TCR, TCR-HLA and TCR-CMV co-occurrence was scored with hypergeometric tests, and a repertoire-size bias correction was applied to TCR pairs. In a later analysis, false discovery rates were estimated by permuting HLA or CMV assignments 20 times. In a later analysis, co-occurring TCRs were grouped with DBSCAN, and TCRdist sequence similarity was added when clustering was performed within HLA-allele-positive subsets. For co-occurrence clustering, repertoires with fewer than 30,000 or more than 120,000 public chains were excluded, along with roughly five repertoires with anomalous nucleotide sharing. Here the immuneACCESS table is served through TCRdb, limited to in-frame sequences with V and J called. Missing clones are a known gap in these copies; in checked studies unresolved V genes cover under half, and the rest lacks a known reason. The V and J calls and clone size come from that table; D and trimming were worked out from the DNA. The sample profile shows approximately 85,000 clones; around two thirds of them were found once. Clones ranked in the top ten supply around 5.5% of the sample.

The clonotype was recovered from a woman younger than 45 in good health and CMV-seropositive. The sequenced material came from PBMCs.

The CDR3 reads CASSPWGDRVLGGGYTF. The bases read TGTGCCAGCAGTCCCTGGGGAGACAGGGTTCTGGGTGGGGGCTACACCTTC. The chain is encoded by TRBV27 joined to TRBJ1-2; 7 central nucleotides agree with TRBD1. Germline trimming: 5 bases from V, 8 bases from J; junction bases outside gene matches: 20. The germline V gene (reference sequence) sets CDR1 to MNHEY and CDR2 to SMNVEV. The CDR3 runs 17 residues from the cysteine to the phenylalanine. Only the CDR3 part of the read is kept: 51 bases, read in frame from the first base.